The following is a TCR beta chain sequence with its context. There are a few counts of this clonotype. Its antigen is unknown. No quality values exist for individual bases; no much larger clone is one base distant. The data were produced on an Illumina HiSeq 1500. TCRdb took the public reads, trimmed them with fastp at Q25, ran MiXCR for clone calling and kept in-frame beta chains. Here each entry gathers all rows of one CDR3 protein and keeps the most common genes and DNA. The sample table shows about 920,000 distinct CDR3 sequences, and roughly 30% are seen once. Around 15% of the sample lies in the top ten. The data are from a study of T cell repertoires in cytomegalovirus infection (dated by TCRdb to about 2019). About the full investigation: Alongside well-studied HLA-B-restricted epitopes, the peptide stimulations were aimed at recently identified HLA-C-restricted CMV epitopes, whose presentation resists viral immunomodulation. Because public TCR beta signatures pointed to carriage of CMV infection together with the matching HLA type, the HLA type of each donor mattered for the analysis.

The paper's findings and limits, for the study overall: The ex vivo response was dominated by HLA-C-restricted CMV-specific TCR beta clonotypes, which also provided the single most frequent clonotype in two of eight donors. Carriers of CMV infection plus the relevant HLA type were discriminated by the cumulative frequency of public TCR beta family members in the study cohort and in an independent roughly 380-donor cohort.

This specimen's treatment or condition label, per the study, means: in vitro stimulation with specific CMV peptide epitopes to enrich CMV-specific T cells. The CDR3 spans 14 residues, from the cysteine through the phenylalanine. Only CDR3 DNA remains: 42 bases, in frame from the first base. The germline V gene (reference sequence) provides CDR1 DFQATT and CDR2 SNEGSKA. Trimming takes 1 base off V and 7 bases off J; junction bases not matched to a gene: 7. The sequencing used cultured CD8+ T cells from PBMCs, collected from culture after CMV antigen stimulation. The clonotype comes from a human donor in good health (CMV status not recorded). Some clones in this sample may be carry-over from other donors' samples. The chain is encoded by TRBV20-1 joined to TRBJ1-2; 9 bases in between match TRBD1. The CDR3 region: CSARGDRDQRGYTF. The sequence in DNA is TGCAGTGCTAGAGGGGACAGGGACCAGCGTGGCTACACCTTC.